The 27 T cell receptor beta chains reported below all come from one sample, sequenced in a study of PD-L1 blockade in urothelial cancer (dated by TCRdb to the late 2010s). The library was generated by the immunoSEQ multiplex PCR assay. TCRdb obtained this table from immuneACCESS and retained in-frame rearrangements with V and J assigned. These tables miss some clones; where compared with another copy, unresolved V genes account for less than half of the shortfall, and the remainder is unexplained. The sample includes about 72,000 clones, with around 80% observed a single time. The ten largest clones add up to about 4.5% of the sample. Sequenced material: PBMCs, taken around atezolizumab (anti-PD-L1) treatment. The receptors here all came from a man aged 65 to 79 with urothelial cancer.

V gene TRBV11-2 combines with J gene TRBJ1-2; D gene unclear. V was clipped by 5 bases and J by 4 bases, with 14 bases between them. The CDR3 is made up of 14 amino acids. The germline V gene has CDR1 SGHAT and CDR2 FQNNGV. CDR3 protein: CASSPGPRGYGYTF. In DNA form, the CDR3 reads TGTGCCAGCAGCCCGGGTCCTCGGGGCTATGGCTACACCTTC.

V usage is TRBV29-1 and J usage is TRBJ1-1, with TRBD1 identical over 7 bases. The CDR3 totals 11 residues. Germline-derived CDR1 and CDR2 are SQVTM and ANQGSEA. CDR3 nucleotide sequence: TGCAGAGGGGACAGTAACACTGAAGCTTTCTTT. This gives the protein CRGDSNTEAFF.

This chain connects TRBV7-2 to TRBJ2-7, with 9 bases fitting TRBD2. The germline CDR1 and CDR2 sequences are SGHTA and FQGNSA. Unmatched junction bases numbered 8, after V lost 5 bases and J lost 3 bases. CDR3 length: 15 residues. For the CDR3, the DNA is TGTGCCAGCAGCAAAGATGGGACTAGCATCTACGAGCAGTACTTC. Translation gives CASSKDGTSIYEQYF.

This chain joins TRBV5-1 and TRBJ2-1; 10 bases are shared with TRBD2. Germline V gives CDR1 SGHRS, CDR2 YFSETQ. This CDR3 has 16 residues. Trimming took 4 bases from V and 3 from J; bases not matched to a gene: 7. The CDR3 DNA is TGCGCCAGCAGCCTGGGGGTAGCGGGAGGCTACAATGAGCAGTTCTTC. Translated: CASSLGVAGGYNEQFF.

The chain links TRBV29-1 to TRBJ1-5, with D possibly TRBD1 on 6 matching bases. CDR3 length: 13 amino acids. V was shortened by 4 bases and J by 3 bases, with 10 bases between the two germline ends. Germline V CDR1 and CDR2: SQVTM, ANQGSEA. CDR3 nucleotide sequence: TGCAGCGTTGGACAGGCGCACAATCAGCCCCAGCATTTT. It encodes CSVGQAHNQPQHF.

A note on this clone: Other DNA sequences in this sample translate to the same CDR3. This chain uses TRBV5-4 with TRBJ2-1, with 7 bases lining up with TRBD2. The ends lost 2 bases at V and 0 bases at J; junction bases unmatched: 2. The CDR3 has 15 residues. Germline values: CDR1 SGHNT, CDR2 YYREEE (reference sequence). The CDR3 DNA sequence: TGTGCCAGCAGCTTAGGCGGGAGCTCCTACAATGAGCAGTTCTTC. Its protein is CASSLGGSSYNEQFF.

The rearrangement joins TRBV6-1 to TRBJ1-1; D possibly corresponds to TRBD1 (6 bases). Trimming cost V 5 bases and J 0 bases, with 10 bases left between them. CDR3 length: 14 residues. The germline CDR1 and CDR2 sequences are MNHNS and SASEGT. Here the CDR3 DNA reads TGTGCCAGCAGTCTAACAGGGATGAACACTGAAGCTTTCTTT. Translated, it gives CASSLTGMNTEAFF.

The chain links TRBV4-2 to TRBJ1-5; 7 nucleotides align to TRBD1. After removal of 4 bases from V and 7 bases from J, the junction contained 22 bases not matched to a gene. CDR3 length equals 19 residues. The germline gives CDR1 LGHNA, CDR2 YNFKEQ. CDR3 in DNA: TGTGCCAGCAGCCCCCCCGAGATGATCCGGCACAGGGGCAGACAGCCCCAGCATTTT. Its protein product is CASSPPEMIRHRGRQPQHF.

CDR3 bases: TGTGCCAGCAGTAACAAGGGACAGGGGGACACTGAAGCTTTCTTT. This sequence encodes CASSNKGQGDTEAFF. The rearrangement links TRBV7-9 to TRBJ1-1; 11 nucleotides align to TRBD1. Looked up from germline, CDR1 is SEHNR and CDR2 is FQNEAQ (reference sequence). The CDR3 is made up of 15 amino acids. After removal of 6 bases from V and 3 bases from J, the junction contained 6 bases not matched to a gene.

The rearrangement links TRBV19 to TRBJ2-1; 8 bases line up with TRBD1. J gave up 1 base and V 6 bases, and 8 bases lay outside the gene matches. CDR1 LNHDA and CDR2 SQIVND come from the germline V gene (reference sequence). This CDR3 contains 16 residues. The CDR3 DNA sequence: TGTGCCAGTAGCTTACGACAGGGGCGGTCCTACAATGAGCAGTTCTTC. Residues: CASSLRQGRSYNEQFF. Variable domain in full (rest from reference TRBV19 and TRBJ2-1): DGGITQSPKYLFRKEGQNVTLSCEQNLNHDAMYWYRQDPGQGLRLIYYSQIVNDFQKGDIAEGYSVSREKKESFPLTVTSAQKNPTAFYLCASSLRQGRSYNEQFFGPGTRLTVL.

V gene TRBV2 combines with J gene TRBJ2-5; TRBD1 is a possible D gene (6 bases). Germline V gives CDR1 SNHLY, CDR2 FYNNEI. V was trimmed by 4 bases and J by 3 bases, leaving 9 bases between them. This CDR3 is built from 13 residues. Here the CDR3 reads CASSGQAKETQYF. CDR3 coding DNA: TGTGCCAGCAGTGGACAGGCCAAAGAGACCCAGTACTTC.

This sequence joins TRBV5-1 and TRBJ1-1; tentative D call: TRBD1 (5 bases). This CDR3 has 14 amino acids. V lost 4 bases and J lost 11, with 21 bases in between. Germline-derived CDR1 and CDR2 are SGHRS and YFSETQ. CDR3 region: CASSTDRQSIGAFF. Written as DNA, the CDR3 is TGCGCCAGCAGCACCGATAGACAGTCGATCGGGGCTTTCTTT.

This clone was detected only once. The rearrangement uses TRBV27 and TRBJ1-5, with a possible D match to TRBD1 (5 bases). Germline CDR1 and CDR2: MNHEY and SMNVEV (reference sequence). The CDR3 is made up of 13 amino acids. V lost 6 bases and J lost 1, with 7 bases in between. The CDR3 reads CASRGGSNQPQHF. CDR3 nucleotides: TGTGCCAGCAGGGGGGGGAGCAATCAGCCCCAGCATTTT.

V gene TRBV6-5 combines with J gene TRBJ2-7, with 12 bases identical to TRBD2. With 3 bases clipped from V and 2 bases from J, the junction kept 5 bases outside the gene matches. The CDR3 contains 16 residues. Germline assignment: CDR1 MNHEY and CDR2 SVGAGI. The CDR3 DNA reads TGTGCCAGCAGTTATCTCGGACTAGCGGGAACCTACGAGCAGTACTTC. Translated, it gives CASSYLGLAGTYEQYF.

This clone has more than one count but fewer than ten. This chain links TRBV28 with TRBJ2-2, with 11 bases fitting TRBD2. Germline V gene data show CDR1 as MDHEN and CDR2 as SYDVKM. After removal of 1 base from V and 7 bases from J, the junction contained 5 bases not matched to a gene. The CDR3 length is 16 residues. The CDR3 reads CASSLLAGGPIGELFF. The CDR3 DNA sequence: TGTGCCAGCAGTTTATTAGCGGGAGGGCCCATCGGGGAGCTGTTTTTT.

Concerning this clone itself: This sample includes further DNA sequences coding for the same CDR3. The chain combines TRBV19 with TRBJ2-7; D uncertain. V lost 3 bases and J lost 1, with 7 bases in between. Germline assignment: CDR1 LNHDA and CDR2 SQIVND (reference sequence). CDR3 size: 13 residues. CDR3 protein: CASSISRSYEQYF. DNA of the CDR3: TGTGCCAGTAGTATCAGCAGGTCCTACGAGCAGTACTTC.

V gene TRBV7-2 combines with J gene TRBJ2-1, with 8 bases that match TRBD2. This CDR3 is built from 15 residues. CDR1 SGHTA and CDR2 FQGNSA come from the germline V gene. V was pared by 2 bases and J by 7 bases, with 7 bases of the junction left unmatched. In nucleotides, the CDR3 is TGTGCCAGCAGCTTATGGACGGGAGGGGGAAATGAGCAGTTCTTC. The encoded protein is CASSLWTGGGNEQFF.

The chain uses TRBV5-1 and TRBJ2-1; D gene ambiguous. Trimming took off 5 bases at V and 9 bases at J, with 24 bases between the two ends. CDR1 is SGHRS and CDR2 is YFSETQ in the germline V gene. The CDR3 has 16 residues. The CDR3, as DNA: TGCGCCAGCAGTTTAACTCCAGGTAGTCAGGTCGGTGAGCAGTTCTTC. It yields the protein CASSLTPGSQVGEQFF.

V gene TRBV18 combines with J gene TRBJ2-5; D call uncertain. The V gene lost 6 bases and the J gene lost 3 bases, with 5 bases spanning the gap. The CDR3 consists of 11 residues. Per germline, CDR1 KGHSH and CDR2 LQKENI. The CDR3 loop is CASSPKETQYF. The CDR3 DNA reads TGTGCCAGCTCGCCTAAAGAGACCCAGTACTTC.

The chain employs TRBV5-1 and TRBJ2-7; D may be TRBD1 (6 bases). The CDR3 sequence is 15 residues long. Per the germline V gene, CDR1 is SGHRS and CDR2 is YFSETQ. Trimming stripped 0 bases from V and 2 bases from J, with 12 bases between. CDR3 nucleotides: TGCGCCAGCAGCTTGGAACAGGGCGCTACCTACGAGCAGTACTTC. Translating gives CASSLEQGATYEQYF.

This rearrangement joins TRBV5-1 to TRBJ2-3; weak D call: TRBD2 (6 bases). Germline CDR1 SGHRS, CDR2 YFSETQ. V was clipped by 0 bases and J by 0 bases, with 11 bases between them. The CDR3 is 16 amino acids. The chain's CDR3 is CASSLALAASTDTQYF. The CDR3 region has the DNA TGCGCCAGCAGCTTGGCCTTAGCGGCTAGCACAGATACGCAGTATTTT. The entire variable domain, with the rest obtained from reference TRBV5-1 and TRBJ2-3, is as follows: KAGVTQTPRYLIKTRGQQVTLSCSPISGHRSVSWYQQTPGQGLQFLFEYFSETQRNKGNFPGRFSGRQFSNSRSEMNVSTLELGDSALYLCASSLALAASTDTQYFGPGTRLTVL.

The chain is built from TRBV19 and TRBJ2-2, with D possibly being TRBD2 (5 bases). CDR3 length: 17 residues. CDR1 and CDR2 from the germline V gene are LNHDA and SQIVND (reference sequence). Trimming stripped 5 bases from V and 5 bases from J, with 21 bases between. CDR3 nucleotide sequence: TGTGCCAGTAGTCGCACCGGGCCCGGTGGAGGAACCGGGGAGCTGTTTTTT. This encodes CASSRTGPGGGTGELFF.

The chain employs TRBV28 and TRBJ2-7, with D maybe TRBD2 (5 bases). Germline CDR1 reads MDHEN; CDR2 reads SYDVKM. This CDR3 has 15 amino acids. V lost 7 bases and J 4 bases, leaving 20 bases between the germline ends. The DNA of the CDR3 is TGTGCCAGCACCCTGGGCAGTGCGGGCTCTTACGAGCAGTACTTC. This codes for CASTLGSAGSYEQYF.

The chain employs TRBV7-3 and TRBJ2-1, with 12 bases lining up with TRBD2. CDR1 and CDR2 from the germline V gene are SGHTA and FQGTGA. The junction had 6 bases not matched to a gene; V was cut back by 3 bases and J by 9 bases. This CDR3 contains 15 residues. The CDR3 sequence: CASSLTSGRLAEQFF. The CDR3 DNA reads as TGTGCCAGCAGCTTGACTAGCGGGAGACTTGCTGAGCAGTTCTTC. The full variable domain, rest sourced from reference TRBV7-3 and TRBJ2-1, is GAGVSQTPSNKVTEKGKYVELRCDPISGHTALYWYRQSLGQGPEFLIYFQGTGAADDSGLPNDRFFAVRPEGSVSTLKIQRTERGDSAVYLCASSLTSGRLAEQFFGPGTRLTVL.

The chain's CDR3 is CASSLGTSGSNEQYF. CDR3 DNA: TGTGCCAGCAGTCTCGGGACTAGCGGGAGTAACGAGCAGTACTTC. V usage is TRBV6-6 and J usage is TRBJ2-7; TRBD2 aligns across 14 bases. The V gene end was trimmed by 5 bases and the J gene end by 5 bases; junction bases not matched to a gene: 5. The CDR3 is 15 residues long. Germline V gene sequence: CDR1 MNHNY, CDR2 SVGAGI (reference sequence).

This rearrangement joins TRBV6-6 to TRBJ1-3; tentative D call: TRBD1 (6 bases). Germline lookup yields CDR1 MNHNY and CDR2 SVGAGI (reference sequence). This CDR3 has 14 residues. V was clipped by 6 bases and J by 4 bases, with 13 bases between them. Here the CDR3 DNA reads TGTGCCAGCAGAGCTCCGGGACAAGGAAACACCATATATTTT. This encodes CASRAPGQGNTIYF.

This sequence joins TRBV28 and TRBJ1-1; tentatively, D is TRBD1 (6 bases). Germline V gene data show CDR1 as MDHEN and CDR2 as SYDVKM. V was cut by 7 bases and J by 0 bases, with 15 bases left in between. CDR3 length: 15 residues. The CDR3 DNA sequence: TGTGCCAGCACCCAACCGGGACACCTGAACACTGAAGCTTTCTTT. It is translated as CASTQPGHLNTEAFF.